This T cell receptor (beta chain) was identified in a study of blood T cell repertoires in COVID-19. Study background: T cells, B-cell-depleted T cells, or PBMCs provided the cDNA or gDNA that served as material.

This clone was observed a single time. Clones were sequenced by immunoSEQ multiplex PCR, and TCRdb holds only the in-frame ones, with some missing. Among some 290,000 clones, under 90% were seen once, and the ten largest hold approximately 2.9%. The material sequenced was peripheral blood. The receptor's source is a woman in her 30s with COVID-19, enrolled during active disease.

The CDR3 loop reads CASSGPGTSGSENQETQYF. The CDR3 region has the DNA TGTGCCAGCAGTGGACCTGGGACTAGCGGGAGTGAGAACCAAGAGACCCAGTACTTC. The chain carries TRBV2 and TRBJ2-5; 14 bases map to TRBD2. There are 19 residues in the CDR3. Germline V CDR1 and CDR2: SNHLY, FYNNEI. J lost 0 bases, V lost 4 bases, and 10 bases had no gene match.